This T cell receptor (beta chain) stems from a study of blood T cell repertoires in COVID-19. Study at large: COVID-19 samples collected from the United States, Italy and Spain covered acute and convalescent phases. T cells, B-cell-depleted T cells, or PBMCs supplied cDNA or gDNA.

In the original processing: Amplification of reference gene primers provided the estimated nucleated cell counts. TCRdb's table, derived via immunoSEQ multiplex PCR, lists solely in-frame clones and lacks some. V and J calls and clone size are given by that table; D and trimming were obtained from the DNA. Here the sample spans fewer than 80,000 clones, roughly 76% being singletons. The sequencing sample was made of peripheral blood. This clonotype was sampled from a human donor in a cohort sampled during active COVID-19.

DNA of the CDR3: TGTGCCAGCAGCCTGGACGGAGGCTCTGGAAACACCATATATTTT. Residues: CASSLDGGSGNTIYF. V and J are TRBV5-4 and TRBJ1-3; D unclear. Looked up from germline, CDR1 is SGHNT and CDR2 is YYREEE (reference sequence). V dropped 4 bases and J dropped 0 bases, with 11 bases sitting between them. This CDR3 is built from 15 residues.